This T cell receptor beta chain was recovered during a study of T cell clusters in autoimmune cytopenias. The CDR3 runs 14 residues. Germline-derived CDR1 and CDR2 are SEHNR and FQNEAQ (reference sequence). TRB amplification used around 0.25 ug of peripheral blood genomic DNA. A remark on this clonotype: Its antigen remains unknown.

One tube held mixed TRB-A and TRB-B primer pools for touch-down PCR. TCRdb re-analyzed the multiplex PCR reads; it lists each CDR3 protein once, without DNA. This sample's table reports 12,000 or so distinct CDR3 sequences. Notes on the study in general: Functional roles of the in silico T cell clusters still await experimental validation. TRB repertoire shifts in secondary cytopenia and chronic lymphocytic leukemia mostly reflected lymphoma, not autoimmunity.

This clonotype originated in a human donor with an autoimmune cytopenia or autoimmune hepatitis (not recorded which). Sequencing input: peripheral blood. This chain joins TRBV7-9 and TRBJ2-1; TCRdb gives TRBD1 as the D gene, but with no DNA this cannot be confirmed. The CDR3 sequence: CASRPGQGRNEQFF.